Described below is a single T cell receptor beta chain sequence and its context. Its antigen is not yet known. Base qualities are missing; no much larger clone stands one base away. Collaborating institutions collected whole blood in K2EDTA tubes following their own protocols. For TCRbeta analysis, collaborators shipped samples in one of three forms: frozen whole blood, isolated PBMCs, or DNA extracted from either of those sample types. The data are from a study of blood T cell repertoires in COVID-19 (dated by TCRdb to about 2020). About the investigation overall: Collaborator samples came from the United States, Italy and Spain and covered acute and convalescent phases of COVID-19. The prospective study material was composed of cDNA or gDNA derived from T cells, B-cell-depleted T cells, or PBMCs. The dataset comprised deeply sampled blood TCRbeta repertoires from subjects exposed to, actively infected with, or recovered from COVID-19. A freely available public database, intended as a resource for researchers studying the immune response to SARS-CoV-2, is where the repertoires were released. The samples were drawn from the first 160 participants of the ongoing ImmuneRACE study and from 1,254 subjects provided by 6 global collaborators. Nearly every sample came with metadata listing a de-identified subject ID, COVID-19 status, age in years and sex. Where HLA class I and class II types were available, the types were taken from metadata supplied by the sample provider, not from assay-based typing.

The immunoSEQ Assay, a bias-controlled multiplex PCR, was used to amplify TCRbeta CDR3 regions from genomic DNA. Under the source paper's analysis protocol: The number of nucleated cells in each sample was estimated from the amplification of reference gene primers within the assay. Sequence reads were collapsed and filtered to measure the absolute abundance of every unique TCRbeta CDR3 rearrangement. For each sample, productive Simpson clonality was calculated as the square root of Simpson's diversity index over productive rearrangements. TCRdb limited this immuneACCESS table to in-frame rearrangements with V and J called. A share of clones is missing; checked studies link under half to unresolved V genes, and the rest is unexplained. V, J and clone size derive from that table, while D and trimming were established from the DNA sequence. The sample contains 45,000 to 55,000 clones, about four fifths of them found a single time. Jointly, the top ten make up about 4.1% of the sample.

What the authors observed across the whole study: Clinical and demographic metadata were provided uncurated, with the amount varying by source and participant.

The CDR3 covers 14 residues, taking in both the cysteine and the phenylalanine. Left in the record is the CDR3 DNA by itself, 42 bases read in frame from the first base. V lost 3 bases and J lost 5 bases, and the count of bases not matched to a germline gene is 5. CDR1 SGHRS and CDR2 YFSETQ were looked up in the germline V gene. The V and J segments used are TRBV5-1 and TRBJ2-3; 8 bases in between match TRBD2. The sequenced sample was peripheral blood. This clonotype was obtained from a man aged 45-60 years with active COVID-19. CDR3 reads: CASSSGGAGDTQYF. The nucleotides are TGCGCCAGCAGCTCCGGGGGGGCTGGAGATACGCAGTATTTT.